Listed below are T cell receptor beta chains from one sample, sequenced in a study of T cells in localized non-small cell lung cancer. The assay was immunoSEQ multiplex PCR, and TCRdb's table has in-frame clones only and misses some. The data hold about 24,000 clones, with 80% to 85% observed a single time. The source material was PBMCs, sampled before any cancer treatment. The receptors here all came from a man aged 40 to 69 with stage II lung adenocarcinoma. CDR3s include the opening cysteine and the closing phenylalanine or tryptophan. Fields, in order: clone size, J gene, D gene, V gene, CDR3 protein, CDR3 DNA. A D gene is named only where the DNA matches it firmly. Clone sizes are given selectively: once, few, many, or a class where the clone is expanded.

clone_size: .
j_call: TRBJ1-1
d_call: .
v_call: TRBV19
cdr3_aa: CASSIGEGVSTEAFF
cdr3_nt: TGTGCCAGTAGTATAGGCGAGGGGGTGAGCACTGAAGCTTTCTTT

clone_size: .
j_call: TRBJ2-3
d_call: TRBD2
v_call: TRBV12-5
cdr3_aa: CASGWGLAGEGDTQYF
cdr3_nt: TGTGCTAGTGGTTGGGGACTAGCGGGAGAAGGAGATACGCAGTATTTT

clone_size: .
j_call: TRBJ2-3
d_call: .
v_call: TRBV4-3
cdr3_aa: CATGDFQGADTQYF
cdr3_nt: TGCGCCACAGGGGACTTCCAGGGGGCAGATACGCAGTATTTT

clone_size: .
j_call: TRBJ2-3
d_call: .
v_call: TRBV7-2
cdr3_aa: CASSSTWTASTDTQYF
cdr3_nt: TGTGCCAGCAGCTCTACCTGGACAGCTAGCACAGATACGCAGTATTTT

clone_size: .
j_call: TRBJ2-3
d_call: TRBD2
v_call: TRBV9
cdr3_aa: CASSVGASGMADTQYF
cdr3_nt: TGTGCCAGCAGCGTAGGGGCTAGCGGGATGGCAGATACGCAGTATTTT

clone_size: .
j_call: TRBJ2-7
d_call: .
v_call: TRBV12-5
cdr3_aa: CASGPPDSRPYEQYF
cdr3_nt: TGTGCTAGTGGCCCCCCGGACAGTCGACCCTACGAGCAGTACTTC

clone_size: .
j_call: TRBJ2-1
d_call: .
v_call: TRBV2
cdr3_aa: CASSEMGESEQFF
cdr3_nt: TGTGCCAGCAGTGAAATGGGGGAGAGTGAGCAGTTCTTC

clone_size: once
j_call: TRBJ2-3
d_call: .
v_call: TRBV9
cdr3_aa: CASSATLWGDGTDTQYF
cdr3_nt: TGTGCCAGCAGCGCCACTCTATGGGGTGACGGAACAGATACGCAGTATTTT

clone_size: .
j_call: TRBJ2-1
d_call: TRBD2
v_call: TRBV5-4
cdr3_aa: CASSFQFPSGGNEQFF
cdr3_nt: TGTGCCAGCAGCTTCCAATTCCCTAGCGGGGGCAATGAGCAGTTCTTC

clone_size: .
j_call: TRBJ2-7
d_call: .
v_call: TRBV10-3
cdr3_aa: CAIRIGGDYEQYF
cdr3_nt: TGTGCCATCAGGATCGGGGGTGACTACGAGCAGTACTTC

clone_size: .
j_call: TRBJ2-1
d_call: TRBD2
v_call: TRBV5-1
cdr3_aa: CASSPGGTSGLYNEQFF
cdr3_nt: TGCGCCAGCAGCCCCGGGGGTACTAGCGGGCTCTACAATGAGCAGTTCTTC

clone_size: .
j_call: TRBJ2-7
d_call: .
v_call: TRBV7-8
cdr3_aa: CASSLAQGVVDEQYF
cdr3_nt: TGTGCCAGCAGCTTAGCGCAAGGGGTTGTGGACGAGCAGTACTTC

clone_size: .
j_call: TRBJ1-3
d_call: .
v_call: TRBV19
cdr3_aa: CASSPMGPGAGNTIYF
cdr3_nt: TGTGCCAGTAGCCCTATGGGGCCAGGGGCTGGAAACACCATATATTTT

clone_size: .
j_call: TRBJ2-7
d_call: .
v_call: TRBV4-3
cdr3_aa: CASSQEKNYEQYF
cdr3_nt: TGCGCCAGCAGCCAAGAGAAGAACTACGAGCAGTACTTC

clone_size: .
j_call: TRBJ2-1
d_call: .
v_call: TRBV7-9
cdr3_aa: CASSPQIANNEQFF
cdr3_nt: TGTGCCAGCAGCCCCCAGATAGCGAACAATGAGCAGTTCTTC

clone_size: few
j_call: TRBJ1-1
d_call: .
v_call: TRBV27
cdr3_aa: CASSLSGQVILNTEAFF
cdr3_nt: TGTGCCAGCAGTTTATCTGGGCAGGTGATATTGAACACTGAAGCTTTCTTT

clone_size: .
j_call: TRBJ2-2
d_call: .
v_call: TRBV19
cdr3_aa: CASIGAANTGELFF
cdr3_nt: TGTGCCAGTATCGGGGCAGCGAACACCGGGGAGCTGTTTTTT

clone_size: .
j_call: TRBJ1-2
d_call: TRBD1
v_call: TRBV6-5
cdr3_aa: CASSPGTGGDYGHTF
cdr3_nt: TGTGCCAGCAGCCCCGGGACAGGGGGCGACTATGGCCACACCTTC

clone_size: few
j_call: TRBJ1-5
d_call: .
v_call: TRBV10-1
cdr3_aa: CASTDHVGVQPQHF
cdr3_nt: TGCGCCAGCACGGATCATGTTGGTGTTCAGCCCCAGCATTTT

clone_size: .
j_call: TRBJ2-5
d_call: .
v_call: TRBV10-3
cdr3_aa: CAISETRNQETQYF
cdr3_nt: TGTGCCATCAGTGAGACACGGAACCAAGAGACCCAGTACTTC

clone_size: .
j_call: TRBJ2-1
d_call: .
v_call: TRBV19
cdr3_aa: CASSSFSGSSYNEQFF
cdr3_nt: TGTGCCAGTAGTTCCTTTAGCGGATCCTCCTACAATGAGCAGTTCTTC

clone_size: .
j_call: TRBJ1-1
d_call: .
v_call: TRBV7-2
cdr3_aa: CASSSGLTNTEAFF
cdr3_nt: TGTGCCAGCAGTTCCGGGTTAACGAACACTGAAGCTTTCTTT

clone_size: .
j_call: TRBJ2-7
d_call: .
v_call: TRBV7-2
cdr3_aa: CASSLGEVGEQYF
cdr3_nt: TGTGCCAGCAGCTTAGGAGAGGTTGGCGAGCAGTACTTC

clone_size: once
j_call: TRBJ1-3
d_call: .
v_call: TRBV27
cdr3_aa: CASRKNEKNTIYF
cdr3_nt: TGTGCCAGCAGAAAAAACGAGAAAAACACCATATATTTT

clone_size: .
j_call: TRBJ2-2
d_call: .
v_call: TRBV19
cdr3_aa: CASSTAADLYGELFF
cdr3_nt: TGTGCCAGTAGTACGGCGGCCGACTTATACGGGGAGCTGTTTTTT